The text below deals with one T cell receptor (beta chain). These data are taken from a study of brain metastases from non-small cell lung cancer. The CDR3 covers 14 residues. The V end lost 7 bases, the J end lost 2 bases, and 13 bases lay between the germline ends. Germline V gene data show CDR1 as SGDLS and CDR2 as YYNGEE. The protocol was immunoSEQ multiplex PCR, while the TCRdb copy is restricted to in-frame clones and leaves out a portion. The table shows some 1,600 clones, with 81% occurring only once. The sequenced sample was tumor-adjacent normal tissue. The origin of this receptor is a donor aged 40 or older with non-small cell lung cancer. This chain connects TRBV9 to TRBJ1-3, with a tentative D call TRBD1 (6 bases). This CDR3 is CASAGTGTGNTIYF. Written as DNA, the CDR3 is TGTGCCAGCGCAGGAACAGGGACTGGAAACACCATATATTTT.